This T cell receptor (beta chain) was identified in a study of T cells in Graves' hyperthyroidism and ophthalmopathy. Overall study findings and caveats: Ophthalmopathy stood apart from stable hyperthyroidism in a 13 V-J model.

Exclusions: uncontrolled infection, other autoimmune disease, pregnancy, lactation. It was RNA transcripts that yielded the amplified TCR beta CDR3 regions. HTBI primers were the set used in a first-round RT-PCR of the TCR CDR3. In TCRdb, the multiplex PCR reads were re-called with MiXCR into one record per CDR3 protein. The table lists roughly 500,000 distinct CDR3 sequences, 35% to 50% of them singletons. With regard to this clonotype: Its specificity is not known.

The TCR sequence derives from an adult woman with Graves' disease, either hyperthyroidism or ophthalmopathy (not recorded which). Input material: peripheral blood or thyroid tissue (not recorded which).

DNA of the CDR3: TGTGCCATCAGTGAGGGGCAAGAGACCCAGTACTTC. Amino acid sequence: CAISEGQETQYF. This chain joins TRBV10-3 and TRBJ2-5, with no clear D. Deletions cut 2 bases from V and 2 bases from J, with 3 bases between. The CDR3 is 12 residues long. CDR1 and CDR2 (germline): ENHRY, SYGVKD.